Listed below are T cell receptor beta chains from one sample, sequenced in a study of blood T cells in healthy people across ages. TCRdb ran MiXCR on the 5' RACE reads and lists one entry per CDR3 protein. The top ten hold roughly 19% of the sample, which has some 700,000 distinct CDR3 sequences, roughly 44% seen once. The sample consisted of blood. The receptors come from a woman aged 55-75 years in good health. Both conserved end residues are part of each CDR3. Each record gives: J gene, V gene, CDR3 protein.

J: TRBJ2-5; V: TRBV6-5; CDR3: CASSPEGETQYF
J: TRBJ2-7; V: TRBV5-1; CDR3: CASSLVGGGAPYEQYF
J: TRBJ2-7; V: TRBV25-1; CDR3: CASSGGGLAGNYEQYF
J: TRBJ2-1; V: TRBV28; CDR3: CASRGTSGRAIEQFF
J: TRBJ2-3; V: TRBV20-1; CDR3: CSAREGAGSEDTQYF
J: TRBJ1-2; V: TRBV5-8; CDR3: CASSLSGQGVYGYTF
J: TRBJ2-1; V: TRBV27; CDR3: CASRPGTGCEQFF
J: -; V: TRBV12-3/TRBV12-4; CDR3: CASSLAPLAGAGETQYF
J: -; V: TRBV27; CDR3: CASSLSAGGPGEQYF
J: TRBJ1-4; V: TRBV6-5; CDR3: CASSQSPQGGYEKLFF
J: TRBJ1-5; V: TRBV16; CDR3: CASSQLQGIPPQHF
J: TRBJ2-1; V: TRBV12-3/TRBV12-4; CDR3: CASSSASGRVNEQFF
J: TRBJ1-2; V: TRBV6-5; CDR3: CASRPRPDRVFGYTF
J: TRBJ2-5; V: TRBV28; CDR3: CASSLGARGRETQYF
J: TRBJ2-7; V: TRBV28; CDR3: CASSLARQGPYEQYF
J: TRBJ2-7; V: TRBV27; CDR3: CASSLKAGEQYF
J: TRBJ2-1; V: TRBV6-2/TRBV6-3; CDR3: CASSRSAGEVVDEQFF
J: TRBJ2-5; V: TRBV28; CDR3: CASSRQGSLQETQYF
J: TRBJ2-3; V: TRBV6-5; CDR3: CASSYGGTGTDTQYF
J: TRBJ2-2; V: TRBV12-3/TRBV12-4; CDR3: CASGVDTGELFF
J: TRBJ2-5; V: TRBV7-9; CDR3: CATSAQETQYF
J: TRBJ1-2; V: TRBV18; CDR3: CASSPDSSHGYTF
J: -; V: TRBV12-3/TRBV12-4; CDR3: CASSRASGENEQYF
J: TRBJ2-7; V: TRBV10-2; CDR3: CALCSGKDEQYF
J: TRBJ2-3; V: TRBV6-5; CDR3: CASRRTVLSTDTQYF
J: TRBJ1-1; V: TRBV20-1; CDR3: CSAANRPVNTEAFF
J: TRBJ2-3; V: TRBV5-1; CDR3: CASTLLGQGVGDTQYF
J: TRBJ2-3; V: TRBV5-1; CDR3: CASSLKWVSGATDTQYF
J: TRBJ1-1; V: TRBV2; CDR3: CASSDQQGNTEAFF
J: TRBJ2-4; V: TRBV7-2; CDR3: CASSLAEGTKNIQYF
J: TRBJ2-5; V: TRBV7-3; CDR3: CASSSLSGGANEQYF
J: TRBJ1-2; V: TRBV3-1; CDR3: CASSQRGASGGYTF
J: TRBJ1-5; V: TRBV7-8; CDR3: CASSLKWGQGRERPQHF
J: TRBJ1-2; V: TRBV7-8; CDR3: CASSQGSHRASGYTF
J: TRBJ1-4; V: TRBV30; CDR3: CAWSRGREANEKLFF
J: TRBJ2-1; V: TRBV20-1; CDR3: CSARAGTSQFF
J: -; V: TRBV7-2; CDR3: CASSLAGAGVQETQYF
J: TRBJ2-3; V: TRBV4-3; CDR3: CASSQDRAGGLTDTQYF
J: TRBJ2-1; V: TRBV6-5; CDR3: CASSYASGVVTEQFF
J: TRBJ2-5; V: TRBV20-1; CDR3: CSAIGYQETQYF
J: TRBJ2-3; V: TRBV20-1; CDR3: CSAQRGGNTQYF
J: TRBJ2-1; V: TRBV28; CDR3: CASSPQGVNEQFF
J: TRBJ2-3; V: TRBV4-2; CDR3: CASSQDLAGAGDTQYF
J: TRBJ2-1; V: TRBV4-3; CDR3: CASSQAVNGLAGVNEQFF
J: TRBJ2-7; V: TRBV4-1; CDR3: CASSQVLTSGQTPGTSGYEQYF
J: TRBJ2-1; V: TRBV3-1; CDR3: CASSQDYVLNEQFF
J: TRBJ2-3; V: TRBV6-4; CDR3: CASSERDSTGTDTQYF
J: TRBJ2-3; V: TRBV7-2; CDR3: CASSPKTSAGADTQYF
J: TRBJ2-2; V: TRBV6-5; CDR3: CASSYSGSGTGELFF
J: TRBJ2-7; V: TRBV20-1; CDR3: CSARSYEQYF
J: TRBJ2-1; V: TRBV3-1; CDR3: CASSQTLAGAHNEQFF
J: TRBJ1-2; V: TRBV6-2/TRBV6-3; CDR3: CASSDDSNYGYTF
J: -; V: TRBV29-1; CDR3: CSAVDKRNAKNIQYF
J: TRBJ1-6; V: TRBV7-3; CDR3: CASSAVGLPGNSPLHF
J: TRBJ1-5; V: TRBV4-1; CDR3: CASSQDAGSGQPQHF
J: TRBJ1-5; V: TRBV5-1; CDR3: CASSRKKTGTGGVIGNQPQHF
J: TRBJ2-2; V: TRBV24-1; CDR3: CATSDFGQGAGELFF
J: TRBJ2-7; V: TRBV10-3; CDR3: CAIRPRNMGEQYF
J: TRBJ1-4; V: TRBV12-3/TRBV12-4; CDR3: CASSSSGATTQTNEKLFF